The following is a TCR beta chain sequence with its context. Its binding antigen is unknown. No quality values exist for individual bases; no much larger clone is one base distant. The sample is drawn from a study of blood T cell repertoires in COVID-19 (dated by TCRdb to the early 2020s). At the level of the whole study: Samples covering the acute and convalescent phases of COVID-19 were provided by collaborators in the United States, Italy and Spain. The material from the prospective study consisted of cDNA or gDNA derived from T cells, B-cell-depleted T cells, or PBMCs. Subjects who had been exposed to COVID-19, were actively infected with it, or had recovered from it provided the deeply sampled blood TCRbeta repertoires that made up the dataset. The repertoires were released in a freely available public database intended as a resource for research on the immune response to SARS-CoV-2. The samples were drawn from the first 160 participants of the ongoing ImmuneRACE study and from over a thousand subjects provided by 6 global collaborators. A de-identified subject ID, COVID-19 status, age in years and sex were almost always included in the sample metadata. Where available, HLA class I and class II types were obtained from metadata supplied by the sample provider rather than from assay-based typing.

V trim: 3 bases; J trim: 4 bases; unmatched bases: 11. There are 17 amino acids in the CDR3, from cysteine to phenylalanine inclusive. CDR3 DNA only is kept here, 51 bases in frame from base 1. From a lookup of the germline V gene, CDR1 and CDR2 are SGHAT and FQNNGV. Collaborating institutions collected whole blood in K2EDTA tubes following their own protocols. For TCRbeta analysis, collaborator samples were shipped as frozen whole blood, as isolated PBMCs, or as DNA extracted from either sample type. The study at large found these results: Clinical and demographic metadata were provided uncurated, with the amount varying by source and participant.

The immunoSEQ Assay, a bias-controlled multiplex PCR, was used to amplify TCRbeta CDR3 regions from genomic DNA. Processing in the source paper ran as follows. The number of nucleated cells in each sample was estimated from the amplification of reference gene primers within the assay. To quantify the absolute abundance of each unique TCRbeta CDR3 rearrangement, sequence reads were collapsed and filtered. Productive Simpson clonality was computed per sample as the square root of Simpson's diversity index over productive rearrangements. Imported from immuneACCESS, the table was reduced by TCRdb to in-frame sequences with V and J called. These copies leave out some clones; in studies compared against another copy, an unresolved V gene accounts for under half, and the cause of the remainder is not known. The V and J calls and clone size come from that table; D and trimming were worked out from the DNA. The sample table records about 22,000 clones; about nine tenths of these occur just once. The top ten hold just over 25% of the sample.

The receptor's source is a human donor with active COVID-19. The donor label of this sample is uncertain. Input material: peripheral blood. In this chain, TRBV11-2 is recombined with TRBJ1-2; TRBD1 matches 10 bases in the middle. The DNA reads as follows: TGTGCCAGCAGCTTCATCTCCGGGACAGGGGAGGCCTATGGCTACACCTTC. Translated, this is CASSFISGTGEAYGYTF.